The source of this T cell receptor (beta chain) is a study of vaccination and CD4 T cells after COVID-19. Trimming left V 8 bases short and J 1 base short, with 8 bases between. Germline V CDR1 and CDR2: MNHNS, SASEGT. This CDR3 comprises 12 residues. Cultured CD4+ T-cell DNA underwent Oncomine TCR Beta short-read sequencing. The template was genomic DNA from cultured CD4+ T cells. Each CDR3 protein gets one entry after TCRdb re-called the PCR reads with MiXCR. This table holds 12,000 or so distinct CDR3 sequences, roughly 66% found once. A word on this clonotype: Its target is not known.

The treatment is: approximately 10-day PBMC culture with coronavirus spike peptide pools or control peptides (ViraFEST assay). Using peptide pools, antigen-specific T cells were expanded in ViraFEST before TCRs were sequenced. The sequenced sample was CD4+ T cells from blood, cultured in vitro. This receptor was taken from a human donor who had recovered from COVID-19. This sequence joins TRBV6-1 and TRBJ1-1; weak D call: TRBD1 (5 bases). The CDR3 DNA follows: TGTGCCAGCGAGAGGGGGAACACTGAAGCTTTCTTT. Encoded protein: CASERGNTEAFF.